The 5 T cell receptor beta chains given below trace back to one sample, sequenced in a study of Ad26.COV2.S vaccination and SARS-CoV-2 variants. The treatment here: about 20 received Ad26.COV2.S at low or high dose, single or two shots; about 5 received placebo; per-sample allocation not given. Specimens were obtained on day 63 following the first vaccine or placebo injection. The protocol was immunoSEQ multiplex PCR, while the TCRdb copy is restricted to in-frame clones and leaves out a portion. The sample carries fewer than 500,000 clones, 80% to 95% recorded once. The sequencing used peripheral blood, collected in a trial of Ad26.COV2.S vaccine versus placebo. The receptors were gathered from a person aged 18-65 years who received the Ad26.COV2.S COVID-19 vaccine or a placebo.

The chain carries TRBV15 and TRBJ2-4, with D possibly being TRBD1 (6 bases). The CDR3 covers 14 residues. Germline lookup yields CDR1 LNHNV and CDR2 YYDKDF (reference sequence). V dropped 4 bases and J dropped 8 bases, with 15 bases sitting between them. CDR3 protein: CATSNEGGIDIQYF. The DNA of the CDR3 is TGTGCCACCAGCAATGAAGGGGGAATTGACATTCAGTACTTC.

The chain recombines TRBV27 with TRBJ1-1; no firm D call. V was shortened by 2 bases and J by 1 base, with 5 bases between the two germline ends. CDR1 is MNHEY, CDR2 SMNVEV, per germline (reference sequence). The CDR3 has 13 residues. CDR3 DNA sequence: TGTGCCAGCAGTTTAGTGGAGAACACTGAAGCTTTCTTT. This codes for CASSLVENTEAFF.

This chain connects TRBV28 to TRBJ2-7; D is undetermined. Trimming stripped 6 bases from V and 4 bases from J, with 10 bases between. The CDR3 has 12 amino acids. Germline lookup yields CDR1 MDHEN and CDR2 SYDVKM. CDR3 bases: TGTGCCAGCAGACAGACGTTATACGAGCAGTACTTC. It is translated as CASRQTLYEQYF.

The rearrangement uses TRBV5-4 and TRBJ2-7; D is unresolved. In germline, CDR1 is SGHNT, CDR2 YYREEE (reference sequence). The CDR3 spans 14 residues. V was shortened by 4 bases and J by 0 bases, with 11 bases between the two germline ends. CDR3 amino acids: CASSREQNSYEQYF. CDR3 bases: TGTGCCAGCAGCAGGGAACAAAACTCCTACGAGCAGTACTTC.

CDR3 protein: CASSPPKTF. The CDR3 DNA reads TGTGCCAGCTCACCACCGAAGACCTTC. The rearrangement joins TRBV18 to TRBJ1-2; D is undetermined. The CDR3 is made up of 9 amino acids. Between the trimmed V and J ends, which lost 0 bases and 14 bases, there was a span of 4 bases. Germline CDR1 is KGHSH and CDR2 is LQKENI.